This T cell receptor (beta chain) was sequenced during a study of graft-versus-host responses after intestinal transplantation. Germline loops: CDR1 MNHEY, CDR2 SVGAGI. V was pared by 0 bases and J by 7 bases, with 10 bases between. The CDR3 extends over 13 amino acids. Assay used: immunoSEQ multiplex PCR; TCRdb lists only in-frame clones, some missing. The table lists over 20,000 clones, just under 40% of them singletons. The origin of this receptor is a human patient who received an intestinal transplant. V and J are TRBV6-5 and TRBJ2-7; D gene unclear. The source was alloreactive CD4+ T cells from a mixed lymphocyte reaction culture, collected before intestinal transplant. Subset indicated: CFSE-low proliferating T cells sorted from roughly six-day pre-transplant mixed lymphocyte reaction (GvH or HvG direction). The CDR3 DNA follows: TGTGCCAGCAGTTACTCGTGGCGACAAGAGCAGTACTTC. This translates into CASSYSWRQEQYF.